This is a list of T cell receptor beta chains from one sample in a study of blood T cell repertoires in COVID-19. Using immunoSEQ multiplex PCR, the repertoire was profiled, and TCRdb retains in-frame clones only, with some absent. In the table there are about 110,000 clones, about three quarters of which are singletons. The sequenced material came from peripheral blood. The receptors were gathered from a woman at least 80 years old with active or convalescent COVID-19. The CDR3 runs from the conserved cysteine through the conserved F or W. D genes are given only for firm matches. Clone size is stated in some rows and not others, as once, few, many or a class when expanded.

clone_size	j_call	v_call	d_call	cdr3_nt	cdr3_aa
-	TRBJ2-7	TRBV9	TRBD1	TGTGCCAGCGACAGGGGACGCATTGAGCAGTACTTC	CASDRGRIEQYF
-	TRBJ2-3	TRBV10-1	-	TGCGCCAGCAGTGAGGTTGCGGGACGCACAGATACGCAGTATTTT	CASSEVAGRTDTQYF
-	TRBJ2-3	TRBV19	TRBD1	TGTGCCAGTACGGACAGGGGGCTACCAGATACGCAGTATTTT	CASTDRGLPDTQYF
-	TRBJ2-7	TRBV10-2	TRBD2	TGCGCCAGCAGTGAGGGACTAGCGGGAGCTAGTGAGCAGTACTTC	CASSEGLAGASEQYF
-	TRBJ2-7	TRBV7-2	-	TGTGCCAGCAGCTTGGTAGCGATGCTCTCCTACGAGCAGTACTTC	CASSLVAMLSYEQYF
-	TRBJ2-1	TRBV6-5	-	TGTGCCAGCAGTTACCCGGCCGCAGGGGAGCAGTTCTTC	CASSYPAAGEQFF
-	TRBJ2-3	TRBV4-3	-	TGCGCCAGCAGCCAAGAGGTCCCCAGGGGTAGGATTGTTGATACGCAGTATTTT	CASSQEVPRGRIVDTQYF
-	TRBJ2-7	TRBV5-4	TRBD2	TGTGCCAGCAGCCTGCTAGCGGGATTGGGTAAGAACGAGCAGTACTTC	CASSLLAGLGKNEQYF
-	TRBJ1-1	TRBV28	-	TGTGCCAGCAGTTTAATGCGGACTATGAACACTGAAGCTTTCTTT	CASSLMRTMNTEAFF
-	TRBJ1-1	TRBV5-1	TRBD1	TGCGCCAGCAGCTTGGTGGAGGGGGCTTTAGGGACTGAAGCTTTCTTT	CASSLVEGALGTEAFF
-	TRBJ2-7	TRBV7-9	TRBD2	TGTGCCAGCAGCCTCTATATGAGCGGGAGAGGGTCCTACGAGCAGTACTTC	CASSLYMSGRGSYEQYF
-	TRBJ2-2	TRBV5-1	TRBD2	TGCGCCAGCAGCTTTAGCGGGAGTTCCACCGGGGAGCTGTTTTTT	CASSFSGSSTGELFF
-	TRBJ1-3	TRBV28	TRBD1	TGTGCCAGCAGTTTGGGGGGACAGTACTCTGGAAACACCATATATTTT	CASSLGGQYSGNTIYF
-	TRBJ1-4	TRBV28	TRBD1	TGTGCCAGCAGCCCGGACAGGGCCGCGGAAAAACTGTTTTTT	CASSPDRAAEKLFF
-	TRBJ2-1	TRBV11-2	TRBD2	TGTGCCAGCAGCCCCCGGGGGGGGATAGCGGGAGAATCCTACAATGAGCAGTTCTTC	CASSPRGGIAGESYNEQFF
-	TRBJ2-7	TRBV28	-	TGTGCCAGCAGTTTACTCCAGGAGGGCTGGGAGCAGTACTTC	CASSLLQEGWEQYF
few	TRBJ2-7	TRBV6-5	TRBD2	TGTGCCAGCAGTTACTGGACTAGTCCCTACGAGCAGTACTTC	CASSYWTSPYEQYF
-	TRBJ1-1	TRBV5-4	-	TGTGCCAGCAAGCGAGGAGGGGAGAACACTGAAGCTTTCTTT	CASKRGGENTEAFF
-	TRBJ2-1	TRBV28	-	TGTGCCAGCAGTCCCACCTCCCGCTTTAGCTCCTACAATGAGCAGTTCTTC	CASSPTSRFSSYNEQFF
-	TRBJ2-5	TRBV2	TRBD2	TGTGCCAGCAGGGGGACTAGCGGGACGACCCAGTACTTC	CASRGTSGTTQYF
-	TRBJ1-2	TRBV6-6	-	TGTGCCAGCAGTCCCGGACTTACGGGGTATGGCTACACCTTC	CASSPGLTGYGYTF
few	TRBJ1-5	TRBV2	-	TGTGCCAGCAGTGAAGGGCAGGGGCCTAATCAGCCCCAGCATTTT	CASSEGQGPNQPQHF
-	TRBJ1-1	TRBV18	-	TGTGCCAGCTCACGATCGGGGGGGAACACTGAAGCTTTCTTT	CASSRSGGNTEAFF
-	TRBJ2-7	TRBV11-2	-	TGTGCCAGCAGCTCCCAGGGCTACGAGCAGTACTTC	CASSSQGYEQYF
many	TRBJ1-2	TRBV9	TRBD1	TGTGCCAGCAGCGTACAACAGGGGGCCTATGGCTACACCTTC	CASSVQQGAYGYTF
-	TRBJ1-3	TRBV3-1/TRBV3-2	-	TGTGCCAGCAGCCAAGATCTGGGAAACACCATATATTTT	CASSQDLGNTIYF
once	TRBJ1-1	TRBV5-6	TRBD1	TGTGCCAGCAGCTCCGGGACAGGGGGGCGGACTGAAGCTTTCTTT	CASSSGTGGRTEAFF
-	TRBJ1-5	TRBV4-2	-	TGTGCCAGCAGCCAAGGAACCAACAGGAATCAGCCCCAGCATTTT	CASSQGTNRNQPQHF
-	TRBJ2-7	TRBV7-2	-	TGTGCCAGCAGCTTTAAAACGACACCCTACGAGCAGTACTTC	CASSFKTTPYEQYF
-	TRBJ2-2	TRBV10-2	-	TGCGCCAGCACCGGGTCCCCCGGGGAGCTGTTTTTT	CASTGSPGELFF
-	TRBJ1-5	TRBV25-1	-	TGTGCCAGCAGTGCAGCCTACGGGAATCAGCCCCAGCATTTT	CASSAAYGNQPQHF
-	TRBJ1-1	TRBV28	TRBD1	TGTGCCAGCAGTTCTATCGGGACAGGGGCCACTGAAGCTTTCTTT	CASSSIGTGATEAFF
-	TRBJ2-5	TRBV5-1	-	TGCGCCAGCAGCACGGGAGCCAAAGAGACCCAGTACTTC	CASSTGAKETQYF
once	TRBJ2-3	TRBV6-5	TRBD2	TGTGCCAGCAGCTACGCTAGCGGGAGCGTCAGGTATTTT	CASSYASGSVRYF
-	TRBJ2-7	TRBV20-1	TRBD1	TGCAGTGCCAGGGGGTATTACGAGCAGTACTTC	CSARGYYEQYF
once	TRBJ2-2	TRBV2	-	TGTGCCAGCAGGCATCGCGGGAGGGGACAGGCGAGCCCGAACACCGGGGAGCTGTTTTTT	CASRHRGRGQASPNTGELFF
-	TRBJ1-6	TRBV27	-	TGTGCCAGCAGTTTCCGCAGCGTGTCCTATAATTCACCCCTCCACTTT	CASSFRSVSYNSPLHF
-	TRBJ2-3	TRBV18	-	TGTGCCAGCTCACCGTCATATTTCGGGGATACGCAGTATTTT	CASSPSYFGDTQYF
few	TRBJ1-2	TRBV3-1/TRBV3-2	TRBD1	TGTGCCAGCAGCCAATTCGTTTCCGGGACAGCTTTCTTC	CASSQFVSGTAFF
once	TRBJ2-1	TRBV5-4	-	TGTGCCAGCAGCTTGGTCAGGGGGGATGAGCAGTTCTTC	CASSLVRGDEQFF
-	TRBJ2-2	TRBV27	TRBD2	TGTGCCAGCAGTTTAGCGGGAGCGGGTGCCGGGGAGCTGTTTTTT	CASSLAGAGAGELFF
-	TRBJ1-1	TRBV28	-	TGTGCCAGCAGAGGTTCAGGGGATCGCACTGAAGCTTTCTTT	CASRGSGDRTEAFF
-	TRBJ2-1	TRBV5-1	TRBD1	TGCGCCAGCAGCCCCCGGGGGACAGGGTCGAATGAGCAGTTCTTC	CASSPRGTGSNEQFF
once	TRBJ2-5	TRBV10-1	TRBD1	TGCGCCAGCAGTCCCCCCAGGGGGGAGACCCAGTACTTC	CASSPPRGETQYF
-	TRBJ2-7	TRBV2	-	TGTGCCAGCATTCGGCAGAGGCCCTACGAGCAGTACTTC	CASIRQRPYEQYF